The 13 T cell receptor beta chains in this list originate from one sample, sequenced in a study of T cells after yellow fever vaccination. Via MiXCR, TCRdb re-called the 5' RACE reads, giving one row per CDR3 protein. The sample carries more than 450,000 distinct CDR3 sequences, about a fifth recorded once. Sequencing used PBMCs, obtained more than 20 days after the first yellow fever vaccination. The source of these receptors is a man aged 18 to 30 who received the YFV17D yellow fever vaccine.

This clonotype was seen many times. The chain has TRBV20-1 and TRBJ1-2, with a weak D call TRBD1 (6 bases). V shed 7 bases and J shed 5 bases, with 11 bases lying between them. Germline V lookup: CDR1 DFQATT, CDR2 SNEGSKA (reference sequence). The CDR3 covers 11 residues. The CDR3: CSEGHLYGYTF. The CDR3, as DNA: TGCAGTGAGGGACATCTTTATGGCTACACCTTC.

This clonotype was detected a few times. V and J are TRBV21-1 and TRBJ2-7. TRBV21-1 has pseudogene status. The CDR3 is made up of 10 amino acids. In DNA form, the CDR3 reads TGTGCCAGCCCTTTCGCAGAGCAGTACTTC. It yields the protein CASPFAEQYF.

CDR3 protein: CSVEGLDGYTF. The DNA for the CDR3 is TGCAGCGTTGAAGGGCTAGATGGCTACACCTTC. The chain links TRBV29-1 to TRBJ1-2; D is unresolved. The V end was cut by 1 base, the J end by 6 bases, with 6 bases between. Germline-derived CDR1 and CDR2 are SQVTM and ANQGSEA. The CDR3 runs 11 residues.

CDR3 sequence: CASSHDWEASEKLFF. As DNA, the CDR3 is TGTGCCAGCAGCCACGACTGGGAGGCGTCTGAAAAACTGTTTTTT. The chain carries TRBV3-1 and TRBJ1-4; D not resolved. The CDR3 spans 15 residues. Germline CDR1 is LGHDT and CDR2 is YNNKEL (reference sequence). V was pared by 3 bases and J by 7 bases, with 15 bases between.

This clonotype was found many times. The genes are TRBV14 and TRBJ1-2; no reliable D call. This CDR3 spans 13 amino acids. In germline, CDR1 is SGHDN, CDR2 FVKESK. Trimming stripped 3 bases from V and 4 bases from J, with 9 bases between. CDR3 nucleotides: TGTGCCAGCAGCCACGGGCCTTCCTATGGCTACACCTTC. Protein sequence: CASSHGPSYGYTF. The whole variable domain, remainder taken from reference TRBV14 and TRBJ1-2, is EAGVTQFPSHSVIEKGQTVTLRCDPISGHDNLYWYRRVMGKEIKFLLHFVKESKQDESGMPNNRFLAERTGGTYSTLKVQPAELEDSGVYFCASSHGPSYGYTFGSGTRLTVV.

The gene calls are TRBV20-1 and TRBJ1-5; maybe TRBD1 (6 bases). The CDR3 loop spans 13 amino acids. Looked up from germline, CDR1 is DFQATT and CDR2 is SNEGSKA (reference sequence). Trimming removed 7 bases from V and 6 bases from J, with 16 bases in between. The CDR3 sequence: CSVRTERSQPQHF. DNA for the CDR3: TGCAGTGTCAGGACAGAAAGGAGTCAGCCCCAGCATTTT.

The sample holds a few counts of this clonotype. CDR3 DNA sequence: TGTGCCAGCAGTGAAAGGGCTAGCTCCCCCGGTACGCAGTATTTT. Its protein is CASSERASSPGTQYF. This chain joins TRBV2 and TRBJ2-3, with D perhaps TRBD2 (5 bases). V lost 2 bases and J lost 8, with 17 bases in between. The CDR3 has 15 amino acids. Germline V CDR1 and CDR2: SNHLY, FYNNEI. The entire variable domain, with the rest obtained from reference TRBV2 and TRBJ2-3, is as follows: EPEVTQTPSHQVTQMGQEVILRCVPISNHLYFYWYRQILGQKVEFLVSFYNNEISEKSEIFDDQFSVERPDGSNFTLKIRSTKLEDSAMYFCASSERASSPGTQYFGPGTRLTVL.

There are a few counts of this clonotype. This chain links TRBV6-6 with TRBJ2-5; tentatively, D is TRBD1 (6 bases). Looked up from germline, CDR1 is MNHNY and CDR2 is SVGAGI (reference sequence). Deletions cut 4 bases from V and 5 bases from J, with 11 bases between. The CDR3 length is 13 residues. The CDR3 is CASSLTGWETQYF. CDR3 DNA: TGTGCCAGCAGTTTAACAGGGTGGGAGACCCAGTACTTC.

This chain connects TRBV5-8 to TRBJ2-7, with no clear D. Germline V gene data show CDR1 as SGHTS and CDR2 as YDEGEE. The CDR3 has 13 amino acids. The ends were cut back, 4 bases at V and 4 bases at J, with 12 bases in the middle. CDR3 DNA sequence: TGTGCCAGCAGCCCTGCTGAGAGTTACGAGCAGTACTTC. Protein product: CASSPAESYEQYF.

This clonotype was counted a few times. The chain couples TRBV13 to TRBJ2-1; 12 nucleotides line up with TRBD2. J was trimmed by 2 bases and V by 5 bases; bases with no gene match: 7. Germline V gene sequence: CDR1 PRHDT, CDR2 FYEKMQ (reference sequence). The CDR3 is made up of 17 amino acids. The CDR3 sequence is CASSQRSSGGAYNEQFF. As DNA, the CDR3 is TGTGCCAGCAGCCAGCGCTCTAGCGGGGGGGCCTACAATGAGCAGTTCTTC.

The chain recombines TRBV20-1 with TRBJ1-1; a possible D gene is TRBD1 (6 bases). This CDR3 region has 15 residues. Trimming cost V 0 bases and J 6 bases, with 17 bases left between them. In germline, CDR1 is DFQATT, CDR2 SNEGSKA (reference sequence). Here the CDR3 reads CSARDSQGLWAEAFF. CDR3 sequence (DNA): TGCAGTGCTAGAGATTCCCAGGGGCTTTGGGCTGAAGCTTTCTTT.

This clonotype was seen more than once but under ten times. This sequence joins TRBV5-4 and TRBJ2-7; D may be TRBD1 or TRBD2 (6 bases each). Germline values: CDR1 SGHNT, CDR2 YYREEE (reference sequence). The CDR3 is 15 residues long. V lost 5 bases and J lost 3, with 18 bases in between. The CDR3, as DNA: TGTGCCAGCAGGTTTGGACCGGGGGACAACTACGAGCAGTACGTC. Its protein product is CASRFGPGDNYEQYV.

A few counts support this clonotype. CDR3 in DNA: TGTGCCAGCAGTTTATTGGGACCGAGAGTATTTGAAGCTTTCTTT. Its protein is CASSLLGPRVFEAFF. The genes are TRBV27 and TRBJ1-1, with D possibly TRBD1 on 5 matching bases. Trimming stripped 1 base from V and 7 bases from J, with 16 bases between. Germline CDR1 and CDR2: MNHEY and SMNVEV (reference sequence). The CDR3 is made up of 15 amino acids.